This TCR beta chain is drawn from a study of shared clonotypes between healthy human individuals. Terminally differentiated effector memory CD45RA+ cells were excluded by CCR7 positive selection of CD45RO-negative cells. Healthy HIV-negative adults with no recent acute infections or vaccinations were recruited as donors. V dropped 1 base and J dropped 0 bases, with 10 bases sitting between them. This CDR3 is 16 amino acids long. Germline lookup yields CDR1 GTSNPN and CDR2 SVGIG (reference sequence). Notes on the study in general: Across subsets, estimated richness was generally greater for naive than for memory populations. Investigators expected sequencing depth to affect clonotype sharing among donors.

About this clone itself: Its specificity is unknown.

Assay used: immunoSEQ multiplex PCR; TCRdb lists only in-frame clones, some missing. In the table there are hundreds of thousands of clones, about 96% of which are singletons. Sequencing input: naive CD8+ T cells sorted from blood. This clonotype was sampled from a woman aged 25 to 39 in good health. This chain uses TRBV30 with TRBJ1-6; D call uncertain. The CDR3 is CAWSGDDHSYNSPLHF. The CDR3, as DNA: TGTGCCTGGAGTGGGGATGACCACTCCTATAATTCACCCCTCCACTTT.